This T cell receptor (beta chain) is from a study of neurological immune-mediated disorders. This clonotype showed up many times. No antigen is known for it. General study results and limits: No CDR3 amino acid sequences were shared by expanded clones across subjects, suggesting private repertoires in all groups.

V shed 8 bases and J 5 bases; nucleotides not matched to a gene: 7. Germline-derived CDR1 and CDR2 are SQVTM and ANQGSEA. The CDR3 contains 13 residues. From the 5' RACE reads, TCRdb called clonotypes with MiXCR, one entry per CDR3 protein. The sample has some 48,000 distinct CDR3 sequences; approximately 10% are singletons. The unsorted libraries were generated from a total of 2 million PBMCs, which had been stored in RNAlater at -80 C. The V gene is TRBV29-1, the J gene TRBJ2-1; 9 nucleotides align to TRBD1. This TCR was recovered from a woman in her thirties or forties with HTLV-1-associated myelopathy (HAM/TSP). Sequencing input: PBMCs. In DNA form, the CDR3 reads TGCAGCCCGACCGGGACAGGGCACAATGAGCAGTTCTTC. Its translation: CSPTGTGHNEQFF.